One and the same sample provided the 6 T cell receptor beta chains below, sequenced in a study of blood T cell repertoires in COVID-19. Method: immunoSEQ multiplex PCR; TCRdb's copy keeps in-frame clones and lacks some. The data contain about 99,000 clones, 79% of them singletons. Sequenced sample: peripheral blood. The receptors here all came from an elderly woman with active or convalescent COVID-19.

This clone was observed a single time. The CDR3 protein is CASSQYRSNEQFF. CDR3 DNA sequence: TGTGCCAGCAGCCAATATAGGAGCAATGAGCAGTTCTTC. The J gene is TRBJ2-1, the V gene TRBV16; no firm D call. Per the germline V gene, CDR1 is KGHSY and CDR2 is FQNENV. Trimming shortened V by 1 base and J by 6 bases, and 7 bases separated the two germline ends. The CDR3 is 13 amino acids.

Only a few counts were recorded for this clone. This sequence joins TRBV27 and TRBJ1-4; 7 bases map to TRBD1. Germline-derived CDR1 and CDR2 are MNHEY and SMNVEV (reference sequence). CDR3 length: 15 amino acids. Unmatched junction bases numbered 11, after V lost 6 bases and J lost 7 bases. As DNA, the CDR3 is TGTGCCAGCAGCGACTCCGGGACAGTTCTTGAAAAACTGTTTTTT. Translation: CASSDSGTVLEKLFF.

This chain connects TRBV5-6 to TRBJ1-5, with unresolved D. Germline CDR1 SGHDT, CDR2 YYEEEE. The CDR3 loop spans 13 amino acids. V was shortened by 0 bases and J by 2 bases, with 3 bases between the two germline ends. The CDR3 spells CASSLVGNQPQHF. CDR3 bases: TGTGCCAGCAGCTTGGTAGGCAATCAGCCCCAGCATTTT.

The rearrangement links TRBV7-9 to TRBJ2-7; 8 positions match TRBD2. The CDR3 covers 18 residues. The germline CDR1 and CDR2 sequences are SEHNR and FQNEAQ (reference sequence). The junction had 12 bases not matched to a gene; V was cut back by 0 bases and J by 2 bases. CDR3 sequence (DNA): TGTGCCAGCAGCTTAGCGAGCGTAGTGACGGGAGGGACCTACGAGCAGTACTTC. Its protein is CASSLASVVTGGTYEQYF.

This rearrangement joins TRBV5-8 to TRBJ1-1; D uncertain. V dropped 5 bases and J dropped 1 base, with 15 bases sitting between them. Germline loops: CDR1 SGHTS, CDR2 YDEGEE. This CDR3 spans 15 amino acids. CDR3 amino acids: CASRLGVRGNTEAFF. In DNA, the CDR3 is TGTGCCAGCAGGTTAGGCGTCCGGGGGAACACTGAAGCTTTCTTT.

V gene TRBV6-1 combines with J gene TRBJ1-4; D is perhaps TRBD1 (5 bases). The germline V gene encodes CDR1 MNHNS and CDR2 SASEGT. The CDR3 sequence is 14 residues long. V was trimmed by 2 bases and J by 8 bases, leaving 12 bases between them. The CDR3 protein is CASSETRVREKLFF. In DNA, the CDR3 is TGTGCCAGCAGTGAAACCAGGGTGCGAGAAAAACTGTTTTTT.